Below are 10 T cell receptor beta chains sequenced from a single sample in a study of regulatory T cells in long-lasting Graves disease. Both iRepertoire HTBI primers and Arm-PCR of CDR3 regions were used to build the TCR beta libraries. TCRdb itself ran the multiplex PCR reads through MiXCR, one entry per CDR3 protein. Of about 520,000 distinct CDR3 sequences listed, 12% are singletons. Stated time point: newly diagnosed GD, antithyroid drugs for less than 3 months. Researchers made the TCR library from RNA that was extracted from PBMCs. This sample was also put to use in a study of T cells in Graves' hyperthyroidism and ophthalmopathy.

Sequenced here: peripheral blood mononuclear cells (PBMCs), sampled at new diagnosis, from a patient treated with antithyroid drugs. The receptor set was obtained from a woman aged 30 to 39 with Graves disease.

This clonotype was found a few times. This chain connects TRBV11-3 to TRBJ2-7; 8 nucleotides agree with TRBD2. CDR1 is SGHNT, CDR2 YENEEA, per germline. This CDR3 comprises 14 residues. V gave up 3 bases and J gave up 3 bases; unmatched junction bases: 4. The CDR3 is CASSLGSGNYEQYF. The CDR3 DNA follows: TGTGCCAGCAGCTTGGGTAGCGGGAACTACGAGCAGTACTTC.

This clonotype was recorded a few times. CDR3 sequence (DNA): TGCAGCGTTGAAGATACACACCTCGGGGGCTACACCTTC. Translating it yields CSVEDTHLGGYTF. The J gene is TRBJ1-2, the V gene TRBV29-1; no clear D gene. V dropped 0 bases and J dropped 8 bases, with 13 bases sitting between them. CDR3 length equals 13 residues. Germline CDR1 SQVTM, CDR2 ANQGSEA.

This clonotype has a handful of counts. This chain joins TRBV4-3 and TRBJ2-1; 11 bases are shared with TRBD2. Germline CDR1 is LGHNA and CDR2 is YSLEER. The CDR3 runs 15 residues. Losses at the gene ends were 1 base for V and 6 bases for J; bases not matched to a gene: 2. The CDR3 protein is CASSQVSGRVNEQFF. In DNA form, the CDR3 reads TGCGCCAGCAGCCAAGTTAGCGGGAGGGTCAATGAGCAGTTCTTC.

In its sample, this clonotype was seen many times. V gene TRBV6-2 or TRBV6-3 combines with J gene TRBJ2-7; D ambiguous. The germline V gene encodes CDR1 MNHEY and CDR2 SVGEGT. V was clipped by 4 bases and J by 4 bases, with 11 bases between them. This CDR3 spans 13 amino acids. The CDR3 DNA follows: TGTGCCAGCAGTTCCTCCGACAATTACGAGCAGTACTTC. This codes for CASSSSDNYEQYF.

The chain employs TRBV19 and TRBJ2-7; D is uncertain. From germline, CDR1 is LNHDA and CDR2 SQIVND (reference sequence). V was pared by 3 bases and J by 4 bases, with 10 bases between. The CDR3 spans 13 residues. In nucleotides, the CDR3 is TGTGCCAGTAGTATGGCCCGGGCTTACGAGCAGTACTTC. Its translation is CASSMARAYEQYF.

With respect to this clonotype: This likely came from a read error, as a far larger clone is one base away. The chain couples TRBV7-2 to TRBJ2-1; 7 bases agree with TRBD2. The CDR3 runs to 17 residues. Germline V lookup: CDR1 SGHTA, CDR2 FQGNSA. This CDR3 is CANSLESAGRHYNEQFF. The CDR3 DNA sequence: TGTGCCAACAGCTTGGAATCAGCGGGACGTCACTACAATGAGCAGTTCTTC.

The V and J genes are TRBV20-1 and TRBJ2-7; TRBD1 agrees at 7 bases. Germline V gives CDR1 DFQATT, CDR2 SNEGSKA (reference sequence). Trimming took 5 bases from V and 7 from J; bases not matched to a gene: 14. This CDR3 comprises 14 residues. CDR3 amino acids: CSAGPGTVIREQYF. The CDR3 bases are TGCAGTGCTGGCCCCGGGACAGTGATACGGGAGCAGTACTTC.

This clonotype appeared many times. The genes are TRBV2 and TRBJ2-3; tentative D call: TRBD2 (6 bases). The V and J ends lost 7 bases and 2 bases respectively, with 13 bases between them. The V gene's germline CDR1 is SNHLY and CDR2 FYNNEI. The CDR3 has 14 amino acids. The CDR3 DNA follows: TGTGCCAGCACGGCGGGATGGGTCACAGATACGCAGTATTTT. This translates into CASTAGWVTDTQYF.

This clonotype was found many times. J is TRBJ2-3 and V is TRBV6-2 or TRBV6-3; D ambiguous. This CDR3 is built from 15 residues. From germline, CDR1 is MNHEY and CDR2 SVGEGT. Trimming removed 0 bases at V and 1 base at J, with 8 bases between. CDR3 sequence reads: CASSYSPGGTDTQYF. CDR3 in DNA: TGTGCCAGCAGTTACTCCCCCGGCGGCACAGATACGCAGTATTTT.

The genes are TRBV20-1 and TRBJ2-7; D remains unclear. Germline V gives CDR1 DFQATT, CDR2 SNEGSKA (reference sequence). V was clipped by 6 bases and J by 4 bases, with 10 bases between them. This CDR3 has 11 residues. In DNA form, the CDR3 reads TGCAGTGCCCCCCATCAATACGAGCAGTACTTC. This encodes CSAPHQYEQYF.